This T cell receptor (beta chain) was found in a study of shared clonotypes between healthy human individuals. Study-wide results and limits: Represented genetic and exposure-history diversity was restricted by having few donors.

Concerning this clone itself: What it binds is unknown. Other DNA sequences in this specimen translate into the identical CDR3.

The CDR3 contains 13 residues. Germline CDR1 reads SEHNR; CDR2 reads FQNEAQ (reference sequence). Trimming removed 7 bases at V and 2 bases at J, with 9 bases between. Some clones are missing from TCRdb's copy, which holds only in-frame ones; the method was immunoSEQ multiplex PCR. Counted here are a few million clones, roughly 92% occurring once; the ten biggest clones make up approximately 0.41%. This receptor was identified in a man in his late teens or twenties in good health. Some clones in this sample may be carry-over from other donors' samples. What was sequenced was naive CD4+ T cells from PBMCs. As for subset: CD45RA+ positively selected. J is TRBJ2-1 and V is TRBV7-9; D may be TRBD2 (6 bases). CDR3 DNA sequence: TGTGCCAGCACGGGCGGGACCTACAATGAGCAGTTCTTC. Amino acids: CASTGGTYNEQFF.